This is a list of T cell receptor beta chains from one sample in a study of cytomegalovirus exposure and HLA in healthy donors. Profiling relied on immunoSEQ multiplex PCR, and the TCRdb table lists in-frame clones only, not all of them. The data hold some 150,000 clones, with roughly 80% observed a single time. Sequencing input: PBMCs. The receptors were sampled from a woman aged 30 to 39 in good health and CMV-seronegative. Both conserved end residues are part of each CDR3. D genes are given only for firm matches. Clone size is not always given. Where it is, it says once, few, many or a class for expanded clones.

>TRBV19|once|.|TRBJ1-5
TGTGCCAGCACCGTCGGGCTCCTCGGGGGTCAGCCCCAGCATTTT
CASTVGLLGGQPQHF
>TRBV7-2|.|.|TRBJ1-4
TGTGCCAGCAGCTCCCAACGACTGAATGAAAAACTGTTTTTT
CASSSQRLNEKLFF
>TRBV25-1|.|TRBD2|TRBJ2-5
TGTGCCAGCAGTGGTTTAAAGCTAGCGGAGTTACAAGAGACCCAGTACTTC
CASSGLKLAELQETQYF
>TRBV6-5|.|TRBD2|TRBJ2-1
TGTGCCAGCAGTTACTTCGGGACTAGCGGGTACAATGAGCAGTTCTTC
CASSYFGTSGYNEQFF
>TRBV29-1|.|TRBD2|TRBJ2-3
TGCAGCTCAAGCGGGGCTAGCACAGATACGCAGTATTTT
CSSSGASTDTQYF
>TRBV28|.|TRBD2|TRBJ2-5
TGTGCCAGCAGTTTGGGCGGGAGGGCCCGAGAGACCCAGTACTTC
CASSLGGRARETQYF
>TRBV5-1|.|TRBD2|TRBJ2-7
TGCGCCAGCAGCTTACGGACTAGTACGTACGAGCAGTACTTC
CASSLRTSTYEQYF
>TRBV27|.|.|TRBJ1-3
TGTGCCAGCAGTTTATCAGCCATCTCTGGAAACACCATATATTTT
CASSLSAISGNTIYF
>TRBV7-3|.|TRBD2|TRBJ2-2
TGTGCCAGCAGCTATGGCGGGGGGGCGAACACCGGGGAGCTGTTTTTT
CASSYGGGANTGELFF
>TRBV11-2|.|TRBD1|TRBJ2-5
TGTGCCAGCAGCTTATCCGGGACAGGCTTCGGGGAGACCCAGTACTTC
CASSLSGTGFGETQYF
>TRBV19|.|.|TRBJ1-2
TGTGCCAGTAGTAAGGACATAAACTATGGCTACACCTTC
CASSKDINYGYTF
>TRBV6-4|.|.|TRBJ1-1
TGTGCCAGCAGTCCGGACAGAATGAACACTGAAGCTTTCTTT
CASSPDRMNTEAFF
>TRBV11-2|.|TRBD1|TRBJ1-4
TGTGCCAGCAGCTTAGGCTTCAGGGGGACGAATGAAAAACTGTTTTTT
CASSLGFRGTNEKLFF
>TRBV6-1|few|.|TRBJ2-2
TGTGCCAGCAGTGGAAGGACAGTACTGAGGTTGGGCGGGGAGCTGTTTTTT
CASSGRTVLRLGGELFF
>TRBV30|.|.|TRBJ1-1
TGTGCCGGGACGGTAAACACTGAAGCTTTCTTT
CAGTVNTEAFF
>TRBV11-2|.|TRBD1|TRBJ1-4
TGTGCCAGCAGCTTAGTACGCGGATACAGGGGTGGTCGAATGGAAAAACTGTTTTTT
CASSLVRGYRGGRMEKLFF
>TRBV7-2|.|TRBD2|TRBJ2-1
TGTGCCAGCAGCCCGACCGGGACTAGCGGGGGGGCCGATGAGCAGTTCTTC
CASSPTGTSGGADEQFF
>TRBV30|.|TRBD1|TRBJ1-5
TGTGCCTGGAGTCAGGGGGCACATCAGCCCCAGCATTTT
CAWSQGAHQPQHF
>TRBV11-3|.|.|TRBJ1-4
TGTGCCAGCAGCTTAGGGGGGACTGGAGGTGAAAAACTGTTTTTT
CASSLGGTGGEKLFF
>TRBV11-2|few|TRBD1|TRBJ2-5
TGTGCCAGCAGTCTACAGGGGTTGGAGACCCAGTACTTC
CASSLQGLETQYF
>TRBV4-3|.|TRBD2|TRBJ2-7
TGCGCCAGCAGCCAAGATACTAGCGGGGCCCTCTACGAGCAGTACTTC
CASSQDTSGALYEQYF
>TRBV5-6|.|.|TRBJ2-3
TGTGCCAGCAGCTTGAAGGGGAACCCTGTCCCAGATACGCAGTATTTT
CASSLKGNPVPDTQYF
>TRBV6-5|.|TRBD1|TRBJ2-3
TGTGCCAGCAGTTTCGATCCGGGACAGAACACAGATACGCAGTATTTT
CASSFDPGQNTDTQYF
>TRBV28|.|TRBD1|TRBJ1-2
TGTGCCAGCACGGACAGGGCCACTAACTATGGCTACACCTTC
CASTDRATNYGYTF
>TRBV2|.|TRBD2|TRBJ2-3
TGTGCCAGCCCACTCTTCAGGGCGGGGGGGGTCTCAGATACGCAGTATTTT
CASPLFRAGGVSDTQYF